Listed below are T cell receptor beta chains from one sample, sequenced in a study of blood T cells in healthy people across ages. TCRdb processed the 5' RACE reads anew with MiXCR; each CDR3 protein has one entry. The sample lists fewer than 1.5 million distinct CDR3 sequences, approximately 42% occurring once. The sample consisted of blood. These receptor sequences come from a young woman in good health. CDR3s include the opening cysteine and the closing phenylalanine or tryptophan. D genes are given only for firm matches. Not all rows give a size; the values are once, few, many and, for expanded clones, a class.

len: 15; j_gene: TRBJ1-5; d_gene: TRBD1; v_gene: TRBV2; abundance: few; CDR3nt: TGTGCCAGCAGTGAAGGGACAGGGCTAAATCAGCCCCAGCATTTT; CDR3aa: CASSEGTGLNQPQHF
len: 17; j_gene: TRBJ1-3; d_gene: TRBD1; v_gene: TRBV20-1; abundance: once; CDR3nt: TGCAGTGCTAGAGACCCAGGACAGGGAATCACCGGAAACACCATATATTTT; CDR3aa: CSARDPGQGITGNTIYF
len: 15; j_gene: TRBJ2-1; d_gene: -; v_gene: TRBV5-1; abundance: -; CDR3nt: TGCGCCAGCAGCTCTACTAGCAACTCCTACAATGAGCAGTTCTTC; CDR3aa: CASSSTSNSYNEQFF
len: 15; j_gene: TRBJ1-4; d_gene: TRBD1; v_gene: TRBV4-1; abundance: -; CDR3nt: TGCGCCAGCAGCCCATACGCAGGGGGCGAGGTAAAACTGTTTTTT; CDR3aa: CASSPYAGGEVKLFF
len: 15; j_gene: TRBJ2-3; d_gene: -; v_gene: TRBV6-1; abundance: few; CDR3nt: TGTGCCAGCAGCCTCCTCGCGATTCGGACAGATACGCAGTATTTT; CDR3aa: CASSLLAIRTDTQYF
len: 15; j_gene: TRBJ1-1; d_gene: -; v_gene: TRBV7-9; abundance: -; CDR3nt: TGTGCCAGCAGCCTCAGGCGAGAGAACACTGGTGAAGCTTTCTTT; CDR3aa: CASSLRRENTGEAFF
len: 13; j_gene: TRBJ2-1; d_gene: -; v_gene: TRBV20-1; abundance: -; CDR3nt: TGCAGTGCGCTCCGACAGGGCGGGAGGGAGCAGTTCTTC; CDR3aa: CSALRQGGREQFF
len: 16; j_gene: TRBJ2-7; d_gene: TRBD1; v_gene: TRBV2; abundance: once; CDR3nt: TGTGCCAGCAGTGAGAGACCTCCGGGACAGGGCTACGAGCAGTACTTC; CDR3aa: CASSERPPGQGYEQYF
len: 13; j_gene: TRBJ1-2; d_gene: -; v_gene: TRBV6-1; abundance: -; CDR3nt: TGTGCCAGCAGTGATGGTTGGGGATTCGGCTACACCTTC; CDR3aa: CASSDGWGFGYTF
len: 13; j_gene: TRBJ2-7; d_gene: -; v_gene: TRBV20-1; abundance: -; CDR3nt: TGCAGTGCTAGACCCCTGAGCTCCTACGAGCAGTACTTC; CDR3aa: CSARPLSSYEQYF
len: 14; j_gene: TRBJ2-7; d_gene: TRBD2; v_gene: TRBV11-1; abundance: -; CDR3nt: TGTGCCAGCAGCTTAGCGCTGGGGGGGGACGAGCAGTACTTC; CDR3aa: CASSLALGGDEQYF
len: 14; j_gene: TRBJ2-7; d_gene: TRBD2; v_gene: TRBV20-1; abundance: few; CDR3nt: TGCAGTGCCGAAGAGCGGGAGGCCTCCTACGAGCAGTACTTC; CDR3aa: CSAEEREASYEQYF
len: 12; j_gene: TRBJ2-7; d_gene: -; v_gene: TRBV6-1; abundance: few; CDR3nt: TGTGCCAGCAGTTGGGACACCTACGAGCAGTACTTC; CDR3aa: CASSWDTYEQYF
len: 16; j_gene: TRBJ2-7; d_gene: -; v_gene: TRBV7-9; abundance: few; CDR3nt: TGTGCCAGCAGCTTAGGTCAATACGGAAGCTCCTACGAGCAGTACTTC; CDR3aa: CASSLGQYGSSYEQYF
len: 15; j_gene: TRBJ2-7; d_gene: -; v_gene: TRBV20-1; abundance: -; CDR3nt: TGCAGTGCTAGAGATCGCCAGGTCCCCGCCTACGAGCAGTACTTC; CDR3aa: CSARDRQVPAYEQYF
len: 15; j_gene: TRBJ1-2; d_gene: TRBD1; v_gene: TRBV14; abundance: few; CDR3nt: TGTGCCAGCAGCCAGGCCGGGACAGGGAATGGTGGCTACACCTTC; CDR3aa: CASSQAGTGNGGYTF
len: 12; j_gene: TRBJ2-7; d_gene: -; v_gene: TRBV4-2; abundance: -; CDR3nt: TGTGCCAGCAGCCAGACTACCTCAAAGCAGTACTTC; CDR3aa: CASSQTTSKQYF
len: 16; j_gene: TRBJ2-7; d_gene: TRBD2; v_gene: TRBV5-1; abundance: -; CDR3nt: TGCGCCAGCAGCCCACGGACTAGCGGGGGTGTCTACGAGCAGTACTTC; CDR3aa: CASSPRTSGGVYEQYF
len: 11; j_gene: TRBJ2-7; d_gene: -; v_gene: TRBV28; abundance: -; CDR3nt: TGTGCCACCGACAATCAATACGAGCAGTACTTC; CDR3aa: CATDNQYEQYF
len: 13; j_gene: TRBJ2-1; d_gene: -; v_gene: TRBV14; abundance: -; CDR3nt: TGTGCCAGCAGCCTCGTCACAGGGAATGAGCAGTTCTTC; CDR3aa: CASSLVTGNEQFF
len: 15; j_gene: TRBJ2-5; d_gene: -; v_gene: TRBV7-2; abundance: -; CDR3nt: TGTGCCAGCAGCCTAGGGGTCAGGGTGCGGGAGACCCAGTACTTC; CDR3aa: CASSLGVRVRETQYF
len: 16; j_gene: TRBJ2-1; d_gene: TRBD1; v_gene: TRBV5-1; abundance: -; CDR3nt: TGCGCCAGCAGCTACGGACAGGGGAGCTCCTACAATGAGCAGTTCTTC; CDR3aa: CASSYGQGSSYNEQFF
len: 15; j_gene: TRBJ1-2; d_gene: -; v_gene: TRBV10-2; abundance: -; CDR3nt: TGCGCCAGCAGTGAGCTGTCAGCCAAAATCTATGGCTACACCTTC; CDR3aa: CASSELSAKIYGYTF
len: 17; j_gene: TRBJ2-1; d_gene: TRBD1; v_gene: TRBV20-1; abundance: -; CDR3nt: TGCAGTGCTAGAGATCTAGGGGGGACAGGGGGATACAATGCGCAGTTCTTC; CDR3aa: CSARDLGGTGGYNAQFF
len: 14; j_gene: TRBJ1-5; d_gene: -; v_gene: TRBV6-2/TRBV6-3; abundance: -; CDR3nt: TGTGCCAGCGCGGACCGCTCTTTCAATCAGCCCCAGCATTTT; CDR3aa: CASADRSFNQPQHF
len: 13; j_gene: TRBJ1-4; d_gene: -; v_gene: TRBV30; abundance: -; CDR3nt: TGTGCCTGGACGGGGGCTTTTAATGAAAAACTGTTTTTT; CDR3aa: CAWTGAFNEKLFF
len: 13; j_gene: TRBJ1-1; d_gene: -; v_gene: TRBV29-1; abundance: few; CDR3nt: TGCAGCGTTGCAGGGGCCGGTATCACTGAAGCTTTCTTT; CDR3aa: CSVAGAGITEAFF
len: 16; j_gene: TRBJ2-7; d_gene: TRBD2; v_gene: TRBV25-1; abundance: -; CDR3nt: TGTGCCAGCGCGCCGGGACTAGCGGGGAATGCCTACGAGCAGTACTTC; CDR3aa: CASAPGLAGNAYEQYF
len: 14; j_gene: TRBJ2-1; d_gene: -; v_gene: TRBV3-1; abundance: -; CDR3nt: TGTGCCAGCAGCCAAAGTCCTGCCAGCAATGAGCAGTTCTTC; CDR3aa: CASSQSPASNEQFF
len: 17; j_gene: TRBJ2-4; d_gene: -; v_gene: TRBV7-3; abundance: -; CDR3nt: TGTGCCAGCAGCTTAACCGGATCGGGCAGGGACGAAAACATTCAGTACTTC; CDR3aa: CASSLTGSGRDENIQYF
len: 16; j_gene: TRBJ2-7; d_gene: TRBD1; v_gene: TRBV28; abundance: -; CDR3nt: TGTGCCAGCAGCCCCCAGGGGGGACAGGGTTCTTGGCTGTGGTACTTC; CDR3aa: CASSPQGGQGSWLWYF
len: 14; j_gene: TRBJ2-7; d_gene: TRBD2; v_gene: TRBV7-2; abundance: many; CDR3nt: TGTGCCAGCAGCCGCGGGGGGAGCTCCTACGAGCAGTACTTC; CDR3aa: CASSRGGSSYEQYF
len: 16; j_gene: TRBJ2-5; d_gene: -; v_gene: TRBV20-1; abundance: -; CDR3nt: TGCAGTGCTAGACCCGGGGGAGAGGGGGGGTATAAGACCCAGTACTTC; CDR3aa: CSARPGGEGGYKTQYF
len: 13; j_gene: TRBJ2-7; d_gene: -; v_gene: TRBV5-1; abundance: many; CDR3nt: TGCGCCAGCAGCGTCGGGAGCTCCTACGAGCAGTACTTC; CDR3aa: CASSVGSSYEQYF
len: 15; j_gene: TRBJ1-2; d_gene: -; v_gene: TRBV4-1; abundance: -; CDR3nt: TGCGCCAGCAGCCAATCGCAGGGACTAAACTATGGCTACACCTTC; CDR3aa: CASSQSQGLNYGYTF
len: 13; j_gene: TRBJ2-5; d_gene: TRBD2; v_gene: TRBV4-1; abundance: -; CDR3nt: TGCGCCAGCAGCCACGGACTAGAAGAGACCCAGTACTTC; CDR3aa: CASSHGLEETQYF
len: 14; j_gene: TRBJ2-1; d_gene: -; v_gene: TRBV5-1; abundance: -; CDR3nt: TGCGCCAGCAGCCCGATCGGCGTGGGGAATGAGCAGTTCTTC; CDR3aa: CASSPIGVGNEQFF
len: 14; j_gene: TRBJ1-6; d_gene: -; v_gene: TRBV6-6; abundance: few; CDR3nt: TGTGCCAGCAGTCGAGGACAGTATAATTCACCCCTCCACTTT; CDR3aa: CASSRGQYNSPLHF
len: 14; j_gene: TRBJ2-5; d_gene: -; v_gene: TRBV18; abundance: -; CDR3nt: TGTGCCAGCTCACCACCACAGGGGAGGGAGACCCAGTACTTC; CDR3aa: CASSPPQGRETQYF
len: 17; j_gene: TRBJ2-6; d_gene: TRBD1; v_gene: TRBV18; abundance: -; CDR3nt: TGTGCCAGCTCACCGGGACAGGGGATATCTGGGGCCAACGTCCTGACTTTC; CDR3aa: CASSPGQGISGANVLTF
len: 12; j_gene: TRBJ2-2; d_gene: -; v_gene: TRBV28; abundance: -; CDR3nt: TGTGCCAGCGGCCGGGATGCCGGGGAGCTGTTTTTT; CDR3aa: CASGRDAGELFF
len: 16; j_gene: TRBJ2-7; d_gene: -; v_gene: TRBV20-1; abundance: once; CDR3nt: TGCAGTGCTAGCCTTCCGGCGGTAGCGGACTCCTACGAGCAGTACTTC; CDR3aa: CSASLPAVADSYEQYF
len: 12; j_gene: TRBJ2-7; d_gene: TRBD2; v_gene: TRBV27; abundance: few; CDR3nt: TGTGCCACCCCAGCGGGAGGGGGAGAGCAGTACTTC; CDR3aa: CATPAGGGEQYF
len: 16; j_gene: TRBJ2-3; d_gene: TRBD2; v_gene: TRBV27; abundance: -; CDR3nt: TGTGCCAGCAGTAGGACTAGCGACACTGGGACAGATACGCAGTATTTT; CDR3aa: CASSRTSDTGTDTQYF
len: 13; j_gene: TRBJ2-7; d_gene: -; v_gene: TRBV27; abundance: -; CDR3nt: TGTGCCAGCAGTTACAGGTTTCCCTACGAGCAGTACTTC; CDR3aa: CASSYRFPYEQYF
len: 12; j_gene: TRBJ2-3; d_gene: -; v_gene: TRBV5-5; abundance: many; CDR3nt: TGTGCCAGCAGCTTGGGGGAAGATACGCAGTATTTT; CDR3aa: CASSLGEDTQYF